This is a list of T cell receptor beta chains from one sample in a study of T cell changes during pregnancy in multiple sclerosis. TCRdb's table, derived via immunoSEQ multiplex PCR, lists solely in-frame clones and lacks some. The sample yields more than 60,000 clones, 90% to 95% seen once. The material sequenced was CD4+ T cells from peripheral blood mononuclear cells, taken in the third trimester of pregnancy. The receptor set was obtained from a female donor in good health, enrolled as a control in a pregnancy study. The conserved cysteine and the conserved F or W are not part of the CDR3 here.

CDR3 protein: ASSHAGTNYGYT
V gene: TRBV4-3
J gene: TRBJ1-2

CDR3 protein: ASRPLQGVNQPQH
V gene: TRBV2
J gene: TRBJ1-5

CDR3 protein: ASSFGQDNEKLF
V gene: TRBV7-9
J gene: TRBJ1-4

CDR3 protein: ASSIRGQGAGDTEAF
V gene: TRBV19
J gene: TRBJ1-1

CDR3 protein: ATSRGGQGAQGYT
V gene: TRBV15
J gene: TRBJ1-2

CDR3 protein: ASSPGAGALRNTEAF
V gene: TRBV5-1
J gene: TRBJ1-1

CDR3 protein: ASRIAGGLYEQY
V gene: TRBV5-1
J gene: TRBJ2-7

CDR3 protein: ASSLGTGGLYEQF
V gene: TRBV5-1
J gene: TRBJ2-1

CDR3 protein: ASSSPRRGRFGTEAF
V gene: TRBV7-2
J gene: TRBJ1-1

CDR3 protein: ASSESPSNGYT
V gene: TRBV10-1
J gene: TRBJ1-2